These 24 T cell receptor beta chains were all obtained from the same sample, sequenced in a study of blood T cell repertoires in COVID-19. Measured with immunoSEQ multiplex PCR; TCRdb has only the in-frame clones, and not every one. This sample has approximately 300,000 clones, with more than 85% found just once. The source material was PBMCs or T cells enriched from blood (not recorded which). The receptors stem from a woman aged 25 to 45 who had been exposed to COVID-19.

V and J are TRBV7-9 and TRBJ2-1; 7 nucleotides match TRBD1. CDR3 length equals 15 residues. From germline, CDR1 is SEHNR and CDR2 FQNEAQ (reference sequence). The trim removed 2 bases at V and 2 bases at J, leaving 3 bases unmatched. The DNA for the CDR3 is TGTGCCAGCAGCTTATCGGGGACAGCCTACAATGAGCAGTTCTTC. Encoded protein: CASSLSGTAYNEQFF.

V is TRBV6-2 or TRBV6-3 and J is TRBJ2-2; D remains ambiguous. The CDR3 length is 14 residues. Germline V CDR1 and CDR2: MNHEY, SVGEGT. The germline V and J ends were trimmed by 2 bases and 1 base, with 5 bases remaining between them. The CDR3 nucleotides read TGTGCCAGCAGTTACGCGGTGAACACCGGGGAGCTGTTTTTT. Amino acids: CASSYAVNTGELFF.

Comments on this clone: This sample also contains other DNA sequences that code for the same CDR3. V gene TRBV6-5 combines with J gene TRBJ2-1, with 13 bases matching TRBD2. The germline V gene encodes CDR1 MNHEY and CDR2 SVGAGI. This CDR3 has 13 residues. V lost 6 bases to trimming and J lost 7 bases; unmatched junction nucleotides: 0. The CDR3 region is CASRLAGGNEQFF. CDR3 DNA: TGTGCCAGCAGACTAGCGGGGGGGAATGAGCAGTTCTTC.

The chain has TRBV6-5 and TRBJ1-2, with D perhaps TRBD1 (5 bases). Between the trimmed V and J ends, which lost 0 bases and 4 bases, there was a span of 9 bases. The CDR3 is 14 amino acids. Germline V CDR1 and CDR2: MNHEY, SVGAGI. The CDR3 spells CASSYSGGRYGYTF. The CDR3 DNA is TGTGCCAGCAGTTACTCGGGGGGTCGCTATGGCTACACCTTC.

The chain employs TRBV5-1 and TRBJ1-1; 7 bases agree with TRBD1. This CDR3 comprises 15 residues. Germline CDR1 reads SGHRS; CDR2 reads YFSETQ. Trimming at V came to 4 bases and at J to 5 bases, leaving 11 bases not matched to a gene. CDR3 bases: TGCGCCAGCAGCAGACAGGGTAGGGGGACGACTGAAGCTTTCTTT. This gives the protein CASSRQGRGTTEAFF.

In DNA form, the CDR3 reads TGTGCTAGTGGCCCTCCGATACTCGGAGACACCGGGGAGCTGTTTTTT. This sequence encodes CASGPPILGDTGELFF. The chain links TRBV12-5 to TRBJ2-2; D ambiguous. The CDR3 runs to 16 residues. Looked up from germline, CDR1 is LGHNT and CDR2 is FRNRAP. Trimming stripped 6 bases from V and 3 bases from J, with 17 bases between.

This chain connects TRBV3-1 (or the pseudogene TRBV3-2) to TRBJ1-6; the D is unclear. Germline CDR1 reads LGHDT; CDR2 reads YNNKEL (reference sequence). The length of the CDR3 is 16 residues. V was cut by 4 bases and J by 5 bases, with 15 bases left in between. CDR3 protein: CASSLRLGGDNSPLHF. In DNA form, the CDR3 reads TGTGCCAGCAGCCTCCGACTGGGAGGAGATAATTCACCCCTCCACTTT.

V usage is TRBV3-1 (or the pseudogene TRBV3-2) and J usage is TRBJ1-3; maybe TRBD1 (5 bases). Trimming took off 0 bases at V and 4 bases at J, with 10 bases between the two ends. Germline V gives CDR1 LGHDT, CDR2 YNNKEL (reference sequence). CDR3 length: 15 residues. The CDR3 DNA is TGTGCCAGCAGCCAAGATCACAGGTCAGGAAACACCATATATTTT. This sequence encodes CASSQDHRSGNTIYF.

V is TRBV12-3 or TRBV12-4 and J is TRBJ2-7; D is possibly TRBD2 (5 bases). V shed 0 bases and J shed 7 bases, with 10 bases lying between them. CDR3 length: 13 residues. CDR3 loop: CASSLAGTGEQYF. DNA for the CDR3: TGTGCCAGCAGTTTAGCTGGAACGGGGGAGCAGTACTTC.

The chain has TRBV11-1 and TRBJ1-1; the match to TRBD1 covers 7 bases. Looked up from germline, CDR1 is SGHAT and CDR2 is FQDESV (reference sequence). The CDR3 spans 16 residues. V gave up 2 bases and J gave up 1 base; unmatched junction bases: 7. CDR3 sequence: CASSLRGGSGNTEAFF. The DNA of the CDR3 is TGTGCCAGCAGCTTAAGAGGGGGCAGTGGGAACACTGAAGCTTTCTTT.

In nucleotides, the CDR3 is TGTGCTAGTGGTAGCGGACAGATACCCCTCCACTTT. Translation gives CASGSGQIPLHF. The chain links TRBV12-5 to TRBJ1-6, with D maybe TRBD1 (6 bases). Germline V lookup: CDR1 LGHNT, CDR2 FRNRAP. CDR3 length equals 12 residues. The ends were cut back, 5 bases at V and 12 bases at J, with 11 bases in the middle. The variable domain in full, with the rest retrieved from reference TRBV12-5 and TRBJ1-6, is DARVTQTPRHKVTEMGQEVTMRCQPILGHNTVFWYRQTMMQGLELLAYFRNRAPLDDSGMPKDRFSAEMPDATLATLKIQPSEPRDSAVYFCASGSGQIPLHFGNGTRLTVT.

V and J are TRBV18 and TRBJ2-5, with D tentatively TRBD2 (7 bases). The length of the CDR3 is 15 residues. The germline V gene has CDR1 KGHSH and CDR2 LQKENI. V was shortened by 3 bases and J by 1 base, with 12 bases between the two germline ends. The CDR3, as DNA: TGTGCCAGCTCACCGGGGGGGGCCCGCCAAGAGACCCAGTACTTC. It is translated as CASSPGGARQETQYF.

CDR3 sequence: CASSFAGAPEAFF. CDR3 nucleotide sequence: TGTGCCAGCAGTTTTGCGGGGGCCCCTGAAGCTTTCTTT. The chain is built from TRBV27 and TRBJ1-1, with a tentative D call TRBD1 (6 bases). CDR3 size: 13 residues. The germline V gene encodes CDR1 MNHEY and CDR2 SMNVEV (reference sequence). V gave up 3 bases and J gave up 6 bases, with 11 bases separating them.

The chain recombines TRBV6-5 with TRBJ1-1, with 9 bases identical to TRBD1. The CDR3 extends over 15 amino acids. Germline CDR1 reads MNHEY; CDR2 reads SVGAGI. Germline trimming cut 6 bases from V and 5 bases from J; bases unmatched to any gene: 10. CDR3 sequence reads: CASRRQGVVVTEAFF. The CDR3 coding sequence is TGTGCCAGCAGGCGACAGGGGGTAGTTGTGACTGAAGCTTTCTTT.

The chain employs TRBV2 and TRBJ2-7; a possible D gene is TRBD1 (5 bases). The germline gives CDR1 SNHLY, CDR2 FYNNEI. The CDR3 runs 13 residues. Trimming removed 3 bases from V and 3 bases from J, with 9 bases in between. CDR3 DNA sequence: TGTGCCAGCAGTGAGATAGGACACTACGAGCAGTACTTC. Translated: CASSEIGHYEQYF.

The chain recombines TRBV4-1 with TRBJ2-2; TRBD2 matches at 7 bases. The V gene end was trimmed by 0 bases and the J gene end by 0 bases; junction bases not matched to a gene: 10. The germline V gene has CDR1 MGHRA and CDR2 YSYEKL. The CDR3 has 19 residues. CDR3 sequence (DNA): TGCGCCAGCAGCCAAGATGCCAGCGGGGTCCACGCGAACACCGGGGAGCTGTTTTTT. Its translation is CASSQDASGVHANTGELFF.

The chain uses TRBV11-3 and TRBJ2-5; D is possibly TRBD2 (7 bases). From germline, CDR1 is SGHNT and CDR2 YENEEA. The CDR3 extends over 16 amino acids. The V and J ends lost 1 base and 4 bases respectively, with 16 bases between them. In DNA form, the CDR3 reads TGTGCCAGCAGCTTAGGGCTAGGGGGGGTTGGAGAGACCCAGTACTTC. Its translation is CASSLGLGGVGETQYF.

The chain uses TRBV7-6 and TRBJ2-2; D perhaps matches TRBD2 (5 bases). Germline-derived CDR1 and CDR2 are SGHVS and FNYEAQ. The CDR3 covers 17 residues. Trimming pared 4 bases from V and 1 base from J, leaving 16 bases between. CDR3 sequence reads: CASSSLRVLLNTGELFF. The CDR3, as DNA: TGTGCCAGCAGCTCTCTGAGGGTCCTCCTGAACACCGGGGAGCTGTTTTTT.

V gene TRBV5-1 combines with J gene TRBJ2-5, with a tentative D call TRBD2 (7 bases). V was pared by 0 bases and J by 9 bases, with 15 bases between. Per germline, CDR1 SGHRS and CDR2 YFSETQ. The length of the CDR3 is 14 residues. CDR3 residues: CASSLGDYEGAQYF. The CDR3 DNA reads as TGCGCCAGCAGCTTGGGGGACTACGAGGGGGCCCAGTACTTC.

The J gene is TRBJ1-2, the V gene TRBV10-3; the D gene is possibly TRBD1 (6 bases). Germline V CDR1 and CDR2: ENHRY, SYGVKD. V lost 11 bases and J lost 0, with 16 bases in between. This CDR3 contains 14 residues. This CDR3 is CAPIEGGANYGYTF. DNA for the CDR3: TGTGCCCCGATAGAAGGGGGAGCTAACTATGGCTACACCTTC.

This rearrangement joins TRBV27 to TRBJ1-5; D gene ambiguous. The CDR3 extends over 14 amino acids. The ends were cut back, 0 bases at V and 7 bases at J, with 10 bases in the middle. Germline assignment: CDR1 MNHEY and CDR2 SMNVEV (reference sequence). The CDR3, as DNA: TGTGCCAGCAGTTTATCCTGGGCTCAACAGCCCCAGCATTTT. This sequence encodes CASSLSWAQQPQHF.

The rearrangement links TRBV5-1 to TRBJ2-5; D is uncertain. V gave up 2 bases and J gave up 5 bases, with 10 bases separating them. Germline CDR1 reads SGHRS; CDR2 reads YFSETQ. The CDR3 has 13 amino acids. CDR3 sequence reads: CASSLRPEETQYF. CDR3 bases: TGCGCCAGCAGCTTACGCCCGGAGGAGACCCAGTACTTC.

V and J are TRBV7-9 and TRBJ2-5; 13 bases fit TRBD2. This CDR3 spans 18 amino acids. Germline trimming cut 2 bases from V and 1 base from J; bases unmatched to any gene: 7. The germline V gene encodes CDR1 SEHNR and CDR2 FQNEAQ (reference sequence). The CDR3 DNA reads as TGTGCCAGCAGCTTATCCTACCGGACTAGCGGGGGCCAAGAGACCCAGTACTTC. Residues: CASSLSYRTSGGQETQYF.

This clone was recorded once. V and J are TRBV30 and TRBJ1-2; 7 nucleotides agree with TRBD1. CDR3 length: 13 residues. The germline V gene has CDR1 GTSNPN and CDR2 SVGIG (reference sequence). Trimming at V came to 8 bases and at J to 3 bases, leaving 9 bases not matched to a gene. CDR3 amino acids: CAQNRGFDYGYTF. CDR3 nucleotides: TGTGCCCAAAACAGGGGATTCGACTATGGCTACACCTTC.